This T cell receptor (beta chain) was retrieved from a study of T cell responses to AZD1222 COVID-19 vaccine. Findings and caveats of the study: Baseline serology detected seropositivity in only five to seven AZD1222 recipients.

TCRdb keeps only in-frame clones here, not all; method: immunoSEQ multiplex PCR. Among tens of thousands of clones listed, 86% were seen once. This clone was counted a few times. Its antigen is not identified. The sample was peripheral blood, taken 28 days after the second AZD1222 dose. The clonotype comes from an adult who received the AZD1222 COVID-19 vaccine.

CDR3 in DNA: TGCGCCAGCAGCTCCGGGACAGGGGGCGCGAACTACGAGCAGTACTTC. It translates to CASSSGTGGANYEQYF. The chain has TRBV5-1 and TRBJ2-7; 12 bases are shared with TRBD1. The ends lost 3 bases at V and 3 bases at J; junction bases unmatched: 7. The V gene's germline CDR1 is SGHRS and CDR2 YFSETQ. The CDR3 covers 16 residues. Drawing the rest from reference TRBV5-1 and TRBJ2-7, the complete variable domain is KAGVTQTPRYLIKTRGQQVTLSCSPISGHRSVSWYQQTPGQGLQFLFEYFSETQRNKGNFPGRFSGRQFSNSRSEMNVSTLELGDSALYLCASSSGTGGANYEQYFGPGTRLTVT.